The clone carrying this T cell receptor (beta chain) has more than one count but fewer than ten. The antigen remains unidentified. CDR1 is SEHNR, CDR2 FQNEAQ, per germline (reference sequence). V was pared by 3 bases and J by 6 bases, with 8 bases of the junction left unmatched. CDR3 length: 15 residues. PCR involved 60 Vbeta and 13 Jbeta primers. Only in-frame clones appear in the TCRdb table, and some are missing; sequencing was by immunoSEQ multiplex PCR. Counted here are about 130,000 clones, roughly 70% occurring once; the ten biggest clones make up about 1.5%. These data belong to a study of cytomegalovirus exposure and HLA in healthy donors. Overall study findings and caveats: The study labeled more than 150 TCR beta chains cytomegalovirus-associated. Later analysis demonstrated an association between a missense DCLRE1C variant and TCR beta V- and J-gene trimming. With high specificity and sensitivity, the classifier reportedly diagnosed cytomegalovirus status. Being indistinguishable, some V segments were excluded, TRBV6-2 and TRBV6-3 among them.

The TCR sequence derives from a human donor in good health. The material sequenced was PBMCs. V is TRBV7-9 and J is TRBJ2-1; TRBD1 aligns across 7 bases. Here the CDR3 reads CASSFRRDRSNEQFF. The CDR3 DNA follows: TGTGCCAGCAGCTTCCGCCGGGACAGATCCAATGAGCAGTTCTTC.